This T cell receptor beta chain was recovered during a study of radiotherapy plus CTLA-4 blockade in lung cancer. Study-wide context: Objective responses arose in 15% to 20% of patients, and 31% experienced disease control.

A note on this clone: The antigen remains undetermined.

Data came from immunoSEQ multiplex PCR; TCRdb stores just in-frame clones and leaves some out. The sample consists of more than 30,000 clones, 70% to 90% of them appearing once. Study-wide results and caveats: Clones derived from tumor TCRs expanded in blood after radiotherapy plus ipilimumab.

The CDR3 extends over 14 amino acids. The germline CDR1 and CDR2 sequences are MNHNS and SASEGT. With V trimmed by 6 bases and J by 7 bases, 8 bases remained unmatched. Material: peripheral blood, obtained from a patient treated with radiotherapy plus ipilimumab. The source is a human donor with non-small cell lung cancer that progressed on radiotherapy plus ipilimumab. This sequence joins TRBV6-1 and TRBJ1-4; 7 bases align to TRBD1. CDR3 in amino acids: CASSPGQWSEKLFF. Written as DNA, the CDR3 is TGTGCCAGCAGCCCGGGACAGTGGAGTGAAAAACTGTTTTTT.